This T cell receptor beta chain was found in a study of T cells in Graves' hyperthyroidism and ophthalmopathy (dated by TCRdb to between 2018 and 2020). Concerning the study at large: Peripheral blood was sampled at the time of initial diagnosis, prior to any treatment. A discovery cohort of approximately 100 patients, approximately 45 with Graves' ophthalmopathy and approximately 57 with stable Graves' hyperthyroidism, was used to find distinguishing TCR V-J signatures. Prospective prediction of ophthalmopathy was tested in an independent validation cohort of 18 to 20 hyperthyroidism patients and 17 patients who later progressed to ophthalmopathy. For training and testing, the 100 or so patients in the discovery cohort were randomly divided in a 7:3 ratio. In addition, the study compared T-cell repertoires in thyroid tissue and in blood from six Graves' hyperthyroidism patients. After blood sampling, hyperthyroidism patients were treated with methimazole at a starting dose of 30 mg daily, and ophthalmopathy patients were treated with high-dose intravenous methylprednisolone. TCR Vbeta CDR3 sequencing of roughly 140 peripheral blood samples (43 ophthalmopathy, about 74 hyperthyroidism and approximately 17 progressor patients) is reported in the paper. The study at large found these results: Most expanded thyroid clonotypes (frequency above 0.001) were also detected in blood, a finding suggesting that blood repertoires may reflect thyroid immune responses. In cross-validation, a model built on a 13 V-J signature told ophthalmopathy apart from stable hyperthyroidism with roughly 87% sensitivity and approximately 81% specificity, and in testing the same model reached 80%/75%. In validation, the model predicted progression to ophthalmopathy with over 60% sensitivity and about 73% specificity, a median of 6.5 months before onset. No statistical method was used to set the sample size in advance, and investigators knew the group allocation.

The TCR beta CDR3 regions were amplified from the RNA transcripts. A first-round RT-PCR of the TCR CDR3 used the HTBI primer set with the Qiagen OneStep RT-PCR kit. A second multiplex PCR round built the libraries, followed by size selection and purification. The libraries were sequenced on an Illumina HiSeq2000 using paired-end 100 bp reads. As for how the authors treated the data: Raw data were processed with SOAPnuke, discarding reads with adapters, uncalled bases, mean Phred below 15, or no exact constant-primer or identifier match. COPE v1.2.5 was used to merge the high-quality paired reads, and each unique nucleotide sequence was defined as a clonotype. Clonotypes were aligned to IMGT TRBV, TRBD and TRBJ reference segments using MiTCR v1.1. The analysis included only V-J combinations with a frequency above 0.0001, which together covered around 99% of the repertoires. The TCS score was defined as F50 (clonal expansion) divided by E x V (chaos), with BLOSUM62-based TCRdist calculated between CDR3 peptides within each V-J. Welch's t-statistics and random forest reduced 450 to 600 V-J features to 10 to 15, which were used in a naive Bayes classifier (R e1071). The public reads were reprocessed in TCRdb via fastp at Q25 and MiXCR, keeping in-frame beta chains. Each entry is one CDR3 protein sequence, shown with its most common DNA and genes. The V and J calls shown here were made by TCRdb, not taken from the authors' results. For this sample the table gives about 420,000 distinct CDR3 sequences, of which roughly 13% were detected only once. 4% to 6.5% of the sample comes from the top ten.

Graves' hyperthyroidism was defined as stable when no progression to ophthalmopathy occurred over 18 months of follow-up. The hyperthyroidism patients were between 18 and 65 years old and newly diagnosed, with a disease duration of less than 2 months. The study excluded patients with uncontrolled infections, other autoimmune diseases, pregnancy or lactation. Diagnoses were established on the basis of clinical symptoms, serum thyroxine and TRAb, thyroid ultrasound, and orbital computed tomography. PBMCs were isolated from about 9.2 ml of fresh peripheral blood by Ficoll-Paque density gradient centrifugation. Trizol reagent was used to extract total RNA, and RNA quality was then checked on an Agilent 2100 Bioanalyzer. After removal of 5 bases from V and 0 bases from J, the junction retains 5 bases not matched to a gene. CDR1 and CDR2, looked up from the germline V gene, are SGHAT and FQNNGV. The CDR3 goes from the cysteine to the phenylalanine over 15 residues. The only DNA kept is the CDR3, 45 bases in frame from the first base.

This clonotype has ten or more counts. Its antigen is unknown. Base qualities are not recorded, but no much larger clone differs from it by a single base. Sequenced sample: blood. This TCR came from a woman in her late teens or twenties with Graves' hyperthyroidism. The receptor chain draws on TRBV11-2 and TRBJ2-5, with 8 central nucleotides matching TRBD1. The CDR3 protein: CASSPGGSDQETQYF. In nucleotide form, the sequence is TGTGCCAGCAGCCCAGGGGGCAGCGACCAAGAGACCCAGTACTTC.